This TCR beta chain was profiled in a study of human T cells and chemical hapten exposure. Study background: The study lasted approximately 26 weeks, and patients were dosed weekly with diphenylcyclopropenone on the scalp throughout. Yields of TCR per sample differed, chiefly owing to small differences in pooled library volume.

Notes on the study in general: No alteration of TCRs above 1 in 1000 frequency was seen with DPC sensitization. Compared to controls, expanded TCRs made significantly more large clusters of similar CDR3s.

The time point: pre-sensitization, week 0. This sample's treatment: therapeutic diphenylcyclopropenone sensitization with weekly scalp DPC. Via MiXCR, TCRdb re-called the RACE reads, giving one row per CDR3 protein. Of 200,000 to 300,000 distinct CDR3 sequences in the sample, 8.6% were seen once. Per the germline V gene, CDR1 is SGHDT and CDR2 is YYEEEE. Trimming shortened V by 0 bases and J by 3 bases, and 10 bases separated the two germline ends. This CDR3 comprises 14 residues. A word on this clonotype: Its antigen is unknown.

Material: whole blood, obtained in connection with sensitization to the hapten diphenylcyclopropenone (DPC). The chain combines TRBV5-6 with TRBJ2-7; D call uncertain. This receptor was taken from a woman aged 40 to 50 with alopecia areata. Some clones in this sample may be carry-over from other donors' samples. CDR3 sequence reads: CASSLALVSYEQYF. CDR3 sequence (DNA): TGTGCCAGCAGCTTGGCCCTAGTGAGCTACGAGCAGTACTTC.